This passage covers 29 T cell receptor beta chains from one sample sequenced in a study of blood T cells in healthy people across ages. Then a second PCR, running roughly 6 to 12 cycles, was carried out with a sample-barcoded 5' primer and a J-beta primer mix. TCRdb re-analysed the 5' RACE reads in MiXCR, keeping a single row per CDR3 protein. The data contain roughly 1,800,000 distinct CDR3 sequences, approximately 50% of them singletons. Sequencing was carried out using blood. Receptor source: a woman aged 35 to 49 in good health.

The chain is built from TRBV7-2 and TRBJ2-7; D not resolved. Germline V gives CDR1 SGHTA, CDR2 FQGNSA. This CDR3 contains 15 residues. Trimming removed 5 bases from V and 10 bases from J, with 24 bases in between. CDR3 in amino acids: CASSRDRSPAEAQYF. The CDR3, as DNA: TGTGCCAGCAGCCGCGACCGCAGTCCCGCAGAGGCCCAGTACTTC.

This clonotype was picked up one time. A junction boundary mismatches the germline segment, possibly from a read error. This chain joins TRBV15 and TRBJ1-4; tentatively, D is TRBD1 (6 bases). This CDR3 comprises 15 residues. CDR1 and CDR2 (germline): LNHNV, YYDKDF (reference sequence). DNA for the CDR3: TGTGCCACCAACAGAGAACAGGGTGGTGGCGAAAAACTGTTTTTT. Encoded protein: CATNREQGGGEKLFF.

The J gene is TRBJ2-7, the V gene TRBV7-9; D call uncertain. The ends were cut back, 3 bases at V and 2 bases at J, with 5 bases in the middle. Germline V CDR1 and CDR2: SEHNR, FQNEAQ (reference sequence). CDR3 length equals 12 residues. The CDR3 sequence is CASSFETYEQYF. In DNA, the CDR3 is TGTGCCAGCAGCTTTGAGACCTACGAGCAGTACTTC.

The chain couples TRBV20-1 to TRBJ1-1; D perhaps matches TRBD1 (6 bases). CDR1 and CDR2 (germline): DFQATT, SNEGSKA (reference sequence). The CDR3 totals 13 residues. The ends were cut back, 7 bases at V and 0 bases at J, with 12 bases in the middle. CDR3 coding DNA: TGCAGTGGCCGCGGGGGCCTGAACACTGAAGCTTTCTTT. This sequence encodes CSGRGGLNTEAFF.

V and J are TRBV6-6 and TRBJ1-5, with 7 bases that match TRBD1. J lost 4 bases, V lost 10 bases, and 7 bases had no gene match. The CDR3 covers 13 residues. Per the germline V gene, CDR1 is MNHNY and CDR2 is SVGAGI (reference sequence). DNA of the CDR3: TGTGCCATCCAGGACAGGAATAATCAGCCCCAGCATTTT. The encoded protein is CAIQDRNNQPQHF.

This clonotype was counted only a few times. The chain employs TRBV7-9 and TRBJ2-5, with D hard to call. With 8 bases removed from V and 5 bases from J, the gap between germline ends came to 9 bases. Germline lookup yields CDR1 SEHNR and CDR2 FQNEAQ (reference sequence). The CDR3 extends over 11 amino acids. CDR3 in amino acids: CASSMWETQYF. The CDR3 DNA reads TGTGCCAGCTCCATGTGGGAGACCCAGTACTTC.

Only a few counts were recorded for this clonotype. This chain uses TRBV27 with TRBJ1-5, with TRBD1 identical over 8 bases. This CDR3 region has 15 residues. CDR1 MNHEY and CDR2 SMNVEV come from the germline V gene (reference sequence). Losses at the gene ends were 5 bases for V and 4 bases for J; bases not matched to a gene: 7. CDR3 sequence: CASSQGQGVNQPQHF. Here the CDR3 DNA reads TGTGCCAGCAGTCAAGGACAGGGCGTAAATCAGCCCCAGCATTTT.

The chain uses TRBV6-2 or TRBV6-3 and TRBJ2-1; D is undetermined. CDR1 MNHEY and CDR2 SVGEGT come from the germline V gene. V was shortened by 6 bases and J by 4 bases, with 16 bases between the two germline ends. The CDR3 has 15 amino acids. The CDR3 DNA reads as TGTGCCAGCAGACCGCACCCATTACGATACAATGAGCAGTTCTTC. Its protein product is CASRPHPLRYNEQFF.

The chain is built from TRBV3-1 and TRBJ1-5; D remains ambiguous. The CDR3 totals 13 residues. The germline gives CDR1 LGHDT, CDR2 YNNKEL (reference sequence). The germline V and J ends were trimmed by 4 bases and 8 bases, with 12 bases remaining between them. As DNA, the CDR3 is TGTGCCAGCAGCCTAAGATCGACGGAGCCCCAGCATTTT. Translated: CASSLRSTEPQHF.

This clonotype showed up just a few times. The chain couples TRBV20-1 to TRBJ2-1, with 8 bases identical to TRBD1. The junction had 4 bases not matched to a gene; V was cut back by 1 base and J by 8 bases. The germline V gene encodes CDR1 DFQATT and CDR2 SNEGSKA (reference sequence). This CDR3 has 13 residues. CDR3 residues: CSARGQGADEQFF. In nucleotides, the CDR3 is TGCAGTGCTAGAGGGCAGGGGGCGGATGAGCAGTTCTTC.

This clonotype has just a few counts. The gene calls are TRBV20-1 and TRBJ2-1; 9 bases map to TRBD2. V was clipped by 5 bases and J by 3 bases; unmatched bases: 14. The CDR3 covers 17 residues. The V gene's germline CDR1 is DFQATT and CDR2 SNEGSKA (reference sequence). The CDR3, as DNA: TGCAGTGCTTCAACTAGCGGGTCTCCTGGATTCTACAATGAGCAGTTCTTC. This encodes CSASTSGSPGFYNEQFF.

The sample holds a few counts of this clonotype. The gene calls are TRBV11-2 and TRBJ2-3; 8 bases match TRBD1. Germline CDR1 reads SGHAT; CDR2 reads FQNNGV. The CDR3 has 14 residues. Unmatched junction bases numbered 4, after V lost 4 bases and J lost 4 bases. In DNA form, the CDR3 reads TGTGCCAGCAGCTCTATGACAGGGGCAGATACGCAGTATTTT. Protein product: CASSSMTGADTQYF. Variable domain in full (rest from reference TRBV11-2 and TRBJ2-3): EAGVAQSPRYKIIEKRQSVAFWCNPISGHATLYWYQQILGQGPKLLIQFQNNGVVDDSQLPKDRFSAERLKGVDSTLKIQPAKLEDSAVYLCASSSMTGADTQYFGPGTRLTVL.

This clonotype was seen more than once but under ten times. The chain couples TRBV7-2 to TRBJ1-1; perhaps TRBD1 as D (5 bases). Germline V gene lookup returns CDR1 SGHTA and CDR2 FQGNSA. The CDR3 length is 20 residues. V lost 5 bases, J lost 1 base, and 29 bases lay in between. The CDR3 nucleotides are TGTGCCAGCAGCCGAGGGGCGGGCCAGGGTGGGAGTAGATGGAACACTGAAGCTTTCTTT. Translated, it gives CASSRGAGQGGSRWNTEAFF.

The chain recombines TRBV12-3 or TRBV12-4 with TRBJ2-7; 7 bases match TRBD2. Trimming removed 7 bases from V and 7 bases from J; junction bases left unmatched: 19. The CDR3 extends over 16 amino acids. The CDR3 spells CASKPWGSLSGNEQYF. CDR3 nucleotide sequence: TGTGCCAGCAAACCTTGGGGCAGCTTGAGCGGGAATGAGCAGTACTTC.

V usage is TRBV29-1 and J usage is TRBJ2-1, with 9 bases matching TRBD2. V shed 0 bases and J 6 bases; nucleotides not matched to a gene: 6. The CDR3 totals 15 residues. The germline V gene encodes CDR1 SQVTM and CDR2 ANQGSEA. The CDR3 DNA reads as TGCAGCGTTGAAGATAGCGGGGGTACATTCAATGAGCAGTTCTTC. Translating gives CSVEDSGGTFNEQFF.

This chain uses TRBV7-9 with TRBJ1-5; D remains ambiguous. V was shortened by 6 bases and J by 7 bases, with 16 bases between the two germline ends. The CDR3 loop spans 14 amino acids. Germline V gene lookup returns CDR1 SEHNR and CDR2 FQNEAQ (reference sequence). The CDR3 sequence is CASSLIGSPQPQHF. DNA for the CDR3: TGTGCCAGCAGTTTAATAGGCTCTCCCCAGCCCCAGCATTTT.

The chain uses TRBV11-2 and TRBJ2-5, with D perhaps given as TRBD1 or TRBD2 (6 bases each). CDR3 length: 15 amino acids. From germline, CDR1 is SGHAT and CDR2 FQNNGV. Trimming left V 5 bases short and J 2 bases short, with 15 bases between. CDR3 DNA: TGTGCCAGCAGCCCGGGGGCGGGAAGTCAAGAGACCCAGTACTTC. This codes for CASSPGAGSQETQYF. The variable domain in full, completed from reference TRBV11-2 and TRBJ2-5, reads EAGVAQSPRYKIIEKRQSVAFWCNPISGHATLYWYQQILGQGPKLLIQFQNNGVVDDSQLPKDRFSAERLKGVDSTLKIQPAKLEDSAVYLCASSPGAGSQETQYFGPGTRLLVL.

The J gene is TRBJ2-5, the V gene TRBV20-1; D is undetermined. This CDR3 has 13 amino acids. V was cut by 2 bases and J by 1 base, with 8 bases left in between. Germline V CDR1 and CDR2: DFQATT, SNEGSKA (reference sequence). The CDR3 protein is CSARNSPQETQYF. The CDR3 DNA sequence: TGCAGTGCTAGAAACAGTCCCCAAGAGACCCAGTACTTC.

The chain carries TRBV5-6 and TRBJ2-1; 10 nucleotides agree with TRBD2. The CDR3 length is 16 residues. V trimming: 2 bases; J trimming: 5 bases; junction bases outside the gene matches: 7. CDR1 and CDR2 (germline): SGHDT, YYEEEE. CDR3 residues: CASSFRTSGTNNEQFF. CDR3 in DNA: TGTGCCAGCAGCTTCAGGACTAGCGGAACTAACAATGAGCAGTTCTTC.

The chain employs TRBV20-1 and TRBJ2-4; 7 positions agree with TRBD1. This CDR3 has 13 residues. CDR1 is DFQATT, CDR2 SNEGSKA, per germline (reference sequence). V shed 4 bases, J shed 8 bases, and the junction held 8 bases outside the gene matches. The CDR3 sequence is CSATTGVEDIQYF. The CDR3, as DNA: TGCAGTGCTACAACAGGGGTTGAGGACATTCAGTACTTC.

The genes are TRBV4-3 and TRBJ1-2; D unclear. Trimming cost V 0 bases and J 9 bases, with 8 bases left between them. The germline CDR1 and CDR2 sequences are LGHNA and YSLEER. The CDR3 consists of 12 residues. The CDR3 nucleotides read TGCGCCAGCAGCCAAGAGGGGAGGCGCTACACCTTC. Residues: CASSQEGRRYTF.

This clonotype was seen a few times. V is TRBV12-3 or TRBV12-4 and J is TRBJ2-1, with 8 bases fitting TRBD1. Losses at the gene ends were 2 bases for V and 9 bases for J; bases not matched to a gene: 9. The CDR3 extends over 15 amino acids. CDR3 nucleotide sequence: TGTGCCAGCAGTTTAATCGCCGTTACAGGGGGTGAGCAGTTCTTC. This translates into CASSLIAVTGGEQFF.

This chain links TRBV20-1 with TRBJ2-7, with 11 bases aligning to TRBD2. J lost 10 bases, V lost 6 bases, and 14 bases had no gene match. The CDR3 covers 14 residues. The V gene's germline CDR1 is DFQATT and CDR2 SNEGSKA (reference sequence). CDR3 coding DNA: TGCAGTGCCCGGACTAGCGGGCCCCGGAAGTCCCAGTACTTC. Its protein product is CSARTSGPRKSQYF.

The chain couples TRBV12-5 to TRBJ1-2; possibly TRBD1 for D (6 bases). Per germline, CDR1 LGHNT and CDR2 FRNRAP. V shed 0 bases and J shed 4 bases, with 15 bases lying between them. The CDR3 extends over 16 amino acids. The CDR3 sequence is CASGLVQGTGTYGYTF. DNA for the CDR3: TGTGCTAGTGGTTTGGTACAGGGTACAGGGACCTATGGCTACACCTTC.

The gene calls are TRBV5-1 and TRBJ2-7; D could derive from TRBD1 or TRBD2 (5 bases each). Germline CDR1 is SGHRS and CDR2 is YFSETQ. The CDR3 loop spans 15 amino acids. Trimming removed 0 bases at V and 3 bases at J, with 13 bases between. The CDR3 is CASSLAGTALYEQYF. CDR3 in DNA: TGCGCCAGCAGCTTGGCCGGGACGGCCCTCTACGAGCAGTACTTC.

This clonotype was detected a few times. The chain recombines TRBV11-2 with TRBJ2-7, with D perhaps TRBD1 or TRBD2 (5 bases each). The CDR3 consists of 18 residues. Between the trimmed V and J ends, which lost 3 bases and 1 base, there was a span of 22 bases. Germline V gives CDR1 SGHAT, CDR2 FQNNGV. CDR3 loop: CASSLGTARSSLSYEQYF. In DNA, the CDR3 is TGTGCCAGCAGCTTGGGGACCGCGCGGTCGAGCCTATCCTACGAGCAGTACTTC.

This clonotype occurred a few times. This rearrangement joins TRBV27 to TRBJ2-1; D might be TRBD1 (6 bases). The CDR3 length is 17 residues. Germline CDR1 MNHEY, CDR2 SMNVEV (reference sequence). V dropped 2 bases and J dropped 5 bases, with 19 bases sitting between them. Here the CDR3 DNA reads TGTGCCAGCAGTTTAATATTGGTGGGGGCAGATAACAATGAGCAGTTCTTC. Its protein product is CASSLILVGADNNEQFF.

The chain has TRBV12-3 or TRBV12-4 and TRBJ2-5; 14 bases fit TRBD2. This CDR3 spans 20 amino acids. Trimming at V came to 0 bases and at J to 2 bases, leaving 11 bases not matched to a gene. The CDR3 nucleotides are TGTGCCAGCAGTTTAGCCCATGGCGGCCGACTAGCGGGGGGGCAAGAGACCCAGTACTTC. Its protein is CASSLAHGGRLAGGQETQYF.

The chain carries TRBV28 and TRBJ2-2; the match to TRBD1 covers 8 bases. V dropped 7 bases and J dropped 5; count of bases not matched to a gene: 6. The CDR3 covers 14 residues. Germline V lookup: CDR1 MDHEN, CDR2 SYDVKM. DNA for the CDR3: TGTGCCAGCAAAGGGCAGGGGGCTACCGGGGAGCTGTTTTTT. Translating gives CASKGQGATGELFF.